This TCR beta chain was documented in a study of T cells in localized non-small cell lung cancer. Clones were sequenced by immunoSEQ multiplex PCR, and TCRdb holds only the in-frame ones, with some missing. The table has around 2,700 clones, about two fifths seen once. This CDR3 region has 14 residues. Germline V gives CDR1 KGHSH, CDR2 LQKENI. Trimming cost V 2 bases and J 1 base, with 8 bases left between them. V usage is TRBV18 and J usage is TRBJ2-5, with D uncertain. The clonotype originates from a male donor aged 60 or older with stage I squamous cell lung carcinoma. The specimen comprised lung tumor tissue, sampled before any cancer treatment. The CDR3 loop reads CASSPVRGQETQYF. The DNA for the CDR3 is TGTGCCAGCTCACCAGTACGCGGCCAAGAGACCCAGTACTTC.